The following is a T cell receptor (beta chain) sequence with its context. The antigen is unknown. Trimming pared 6 bases from V and 0 bases from J, leaving 11 bases between. Germline CDR1 reads SNHLY; CDR2 reads FYNNEI. The CDR3 loop spans 15 amino acids. These data originate in a study of molecular identifiers for immune sequencing clone quantification. Study-wide results and limits: Effector cells had over 99% of their molecules in clones above 20 RNA copies, while naive cells had under 1%. Barcode-sharing identical TCR molecules could underestimate highly expanded clone sizes.

MiXCR, run by TCRdb on the PCR reads, gives a single entry per CDR3 protein. The sample yields 300,000 to 400,000 distinct CDR3 sequences, about a quarter seen once. Material for sequencing was naive CD8+ T cells from blood, with Jurkat cell RNA spiked in. Specified subset: FACS-sorted CD8+CD4-CCR7+CD45RA+ naive T cells. The rearrangement joins TRBV2 to TRBJ2-2, with D unresolved. The receptor's source is a human donor in good health. Some libraries in this study had Jurkat cell RNA spiked in. CDR3 residues: CASSSSITNTGELFF. CDR3 in DNA: TGTGCCAGCAGCTCTAGTATAACGAACACCGGGGAGCTGTTTTTT.